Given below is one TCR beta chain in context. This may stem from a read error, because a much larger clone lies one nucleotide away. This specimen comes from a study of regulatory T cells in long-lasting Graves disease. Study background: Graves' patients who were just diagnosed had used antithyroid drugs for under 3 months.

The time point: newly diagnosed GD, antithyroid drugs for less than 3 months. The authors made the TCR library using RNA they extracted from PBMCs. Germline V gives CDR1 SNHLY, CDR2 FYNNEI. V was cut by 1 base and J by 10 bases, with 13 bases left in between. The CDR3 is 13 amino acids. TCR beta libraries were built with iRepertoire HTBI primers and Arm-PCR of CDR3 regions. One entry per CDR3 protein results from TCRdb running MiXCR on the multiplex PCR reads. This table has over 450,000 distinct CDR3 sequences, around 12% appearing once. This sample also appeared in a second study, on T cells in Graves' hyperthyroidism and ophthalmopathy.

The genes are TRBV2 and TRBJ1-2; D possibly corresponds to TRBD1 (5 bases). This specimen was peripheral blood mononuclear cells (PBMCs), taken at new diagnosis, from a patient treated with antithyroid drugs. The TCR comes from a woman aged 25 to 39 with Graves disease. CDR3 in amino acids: CASSEDQGPDYTF. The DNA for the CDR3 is TGTGCCAGCAGTGAAGACCAGGGACCGGACTACACCTTC.